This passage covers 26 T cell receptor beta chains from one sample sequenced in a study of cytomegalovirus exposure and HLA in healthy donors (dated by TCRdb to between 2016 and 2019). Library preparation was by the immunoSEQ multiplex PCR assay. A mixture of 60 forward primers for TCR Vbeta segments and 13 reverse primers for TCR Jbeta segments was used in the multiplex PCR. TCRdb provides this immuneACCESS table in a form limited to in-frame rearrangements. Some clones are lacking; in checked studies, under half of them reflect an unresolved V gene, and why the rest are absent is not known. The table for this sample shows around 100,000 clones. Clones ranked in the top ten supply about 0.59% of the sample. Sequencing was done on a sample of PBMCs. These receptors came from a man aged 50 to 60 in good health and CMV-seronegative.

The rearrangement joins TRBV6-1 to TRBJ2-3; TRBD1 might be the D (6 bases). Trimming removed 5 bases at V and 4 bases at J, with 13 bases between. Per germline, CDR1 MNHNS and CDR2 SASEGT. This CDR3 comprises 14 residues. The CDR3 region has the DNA TGTGCCAGCAGTCTGATACAGGGAGCAGATACGCAGTATTTT. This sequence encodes CASSLIQGADTQYF.

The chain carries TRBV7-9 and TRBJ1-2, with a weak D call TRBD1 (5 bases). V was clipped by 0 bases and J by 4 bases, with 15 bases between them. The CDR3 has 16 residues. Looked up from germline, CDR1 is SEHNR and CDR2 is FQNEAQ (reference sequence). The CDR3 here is CASSLARQGKGYGYTF. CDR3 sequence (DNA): TGTGCCAGCAGCTTAGCCCGGCAGGGCAAGGGCTATGGCTACACCTTC.

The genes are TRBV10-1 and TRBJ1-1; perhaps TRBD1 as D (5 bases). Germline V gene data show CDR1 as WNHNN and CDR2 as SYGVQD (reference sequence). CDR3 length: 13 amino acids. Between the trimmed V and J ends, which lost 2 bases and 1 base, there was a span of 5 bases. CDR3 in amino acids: CASSEQGNTEAFF. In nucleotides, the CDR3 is TGCGCCAGCAGTGAGCAGGGGAACACTGAAGCTTTCTTT.

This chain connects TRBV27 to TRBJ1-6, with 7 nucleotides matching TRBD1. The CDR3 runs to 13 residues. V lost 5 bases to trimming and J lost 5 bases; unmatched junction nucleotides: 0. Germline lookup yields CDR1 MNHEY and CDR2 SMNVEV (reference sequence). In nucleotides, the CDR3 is TGTGCCAGCAGTCAGGGGGATAATTCACCCCTCCACTTT. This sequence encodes CASSQGDNSPLHF.

CDR3 DNA sequence: TGTGCCAGCAGCCTTAGCGGAACCCAAGAGACCCAGTACTTC. Translating gives CASSLSGTQETQYF. V is TRBV9 and J is TRBJ2-5; TRBD2 is a possible D gene (6 bases). This CDR3 spans 14 amino acids. V gave up 4 bases and J gave up 1 base, with 11 bases separating them. Germline-derived CDR1 and CDR2 are SGDLS and YYNGEE.

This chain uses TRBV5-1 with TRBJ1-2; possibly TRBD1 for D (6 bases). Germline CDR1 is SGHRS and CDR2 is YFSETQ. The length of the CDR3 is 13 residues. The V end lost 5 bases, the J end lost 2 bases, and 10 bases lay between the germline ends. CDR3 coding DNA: TGCGCCAGCAGTCCAGGGGAGAACTATGGCTACACCTTC. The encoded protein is CASSPGENYGYTF.

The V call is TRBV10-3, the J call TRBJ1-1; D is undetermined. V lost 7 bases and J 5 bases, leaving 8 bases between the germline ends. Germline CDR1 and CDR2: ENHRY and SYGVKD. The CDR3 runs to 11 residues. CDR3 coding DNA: TGTGCCATCACTAATCTGACTGAAGCTTTCTTT. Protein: CAITNLTEAFF.

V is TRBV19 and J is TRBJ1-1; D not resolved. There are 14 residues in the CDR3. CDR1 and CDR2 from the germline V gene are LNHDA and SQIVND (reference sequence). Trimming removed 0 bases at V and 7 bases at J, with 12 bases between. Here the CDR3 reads CASSIDHSAGEAFF. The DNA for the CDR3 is TGTGCCAGTAGTATAGATCATTCGGCAGGTGAAGCTTTCTTT.

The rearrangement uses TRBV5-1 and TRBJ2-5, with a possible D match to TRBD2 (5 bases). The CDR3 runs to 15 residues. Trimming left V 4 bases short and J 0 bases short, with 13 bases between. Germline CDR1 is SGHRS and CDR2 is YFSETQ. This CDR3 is CASSGQDSYQETQYF. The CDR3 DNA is TGCGCCAGCAGCGGCCAGGACTCGTACCAAGAGACCCAGTACTTC.

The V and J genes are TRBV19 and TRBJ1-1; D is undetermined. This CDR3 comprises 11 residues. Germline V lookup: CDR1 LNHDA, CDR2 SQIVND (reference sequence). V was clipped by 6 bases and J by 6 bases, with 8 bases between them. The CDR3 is CASSYRAEAFF. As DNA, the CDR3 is TGTGCCAGTAGCTACCGGGCTGAAGCTTTCTTT.

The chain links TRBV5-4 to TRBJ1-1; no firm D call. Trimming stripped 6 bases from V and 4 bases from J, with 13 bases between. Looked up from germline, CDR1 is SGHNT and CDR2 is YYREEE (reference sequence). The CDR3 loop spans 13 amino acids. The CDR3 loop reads CASTSGFLTEAFF. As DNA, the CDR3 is TGTGCCAGCACCTCGGGGTTTCTCACTGAAGCTTTCTTT. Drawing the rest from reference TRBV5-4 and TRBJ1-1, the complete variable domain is ETGVTQSPTHLIKTRGQQVTLRCSSQSGHNTVSWYQQALGQGPQFIFQYYREEENGRGNFPPRFSGLQFPNYSSELNVNALELDDSALYLCASTSGFLTEAFFGQGTRLTVV.

The CDR3 is CASSAGVYTEAFF. In DNA form, the CDR3 reads TGTGCCAGCAGCGCCGGAGTGTACACTGAAGCTTTCTTT. The V gene is TRBV9, the J gene TRBJ1-1; D is undetermined. Germline loops: CDR1 SGDLS, CDR2 YYNGEE. This CDR3 comprises 13 residues. V lost 3 bases to trimming and J lost 3 bases, with 9 bases between them.

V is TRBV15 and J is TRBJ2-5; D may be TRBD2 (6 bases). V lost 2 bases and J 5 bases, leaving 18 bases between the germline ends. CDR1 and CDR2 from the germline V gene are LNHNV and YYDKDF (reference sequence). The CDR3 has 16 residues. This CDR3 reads CATSRRVAGGMETQYF. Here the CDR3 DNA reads TGTGCCACCAGCAGACGGGTGGCAGGAGGGATGGAGACCCAGTACTTC.

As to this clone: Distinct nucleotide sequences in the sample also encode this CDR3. This chain's CDR3 is CASSRTGDSNQPQHF. For the CDR3, the DNA is TGTGCCAGCAGCCGAACAGGGGATAGCAATCAGCCCCAGCATTTT. The chain joins TRBV9 to TRBJ1-5, with TRBD1 matching 7 bases. The V gene end was trimmed by 4 bases and the J gene end by 0 bases; junction bases not matched to a gene: 4. The CDR3 is 15 residues long. Germline CDR1 and CDR2: SGDLS and YYNGEE.

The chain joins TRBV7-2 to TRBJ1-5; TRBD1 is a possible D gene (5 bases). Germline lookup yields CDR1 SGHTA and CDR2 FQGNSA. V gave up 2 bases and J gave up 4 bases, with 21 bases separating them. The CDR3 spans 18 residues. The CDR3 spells CASSLRGARTVGNQPQHF. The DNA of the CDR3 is TGTGCCAGCAGCTTAAGGGGTGCGAGGACGGTGGGGAATCAGCCCCAGCATTTT.

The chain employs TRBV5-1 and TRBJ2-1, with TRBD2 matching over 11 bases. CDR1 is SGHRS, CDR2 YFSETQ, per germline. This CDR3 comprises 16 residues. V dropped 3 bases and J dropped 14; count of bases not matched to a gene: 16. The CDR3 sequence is CASSSLTSGDSEPKFF. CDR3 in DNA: TGCGCCAGCAGCTCGTTGACTAGCGGGGATTCCGAACCAAAGTTCTTC.

CDR3 loop: CASSYSRSGNTEAFF. The CDR3 nucleotides read TGTGCCAGCAGTTACTCGAGATCAGGCAACACTGAAGCTTTCTTT. The rearrangement links TRBV6-5 to TRBJ1-1, with no clear D. Trimming took off 0 bases at V and 2 bases at J, with 10 bases between the two ends. The CDR3 covers 15 residues. Germline V gene sequence: CDR1 MNHEY, CDR2 SVGAGI.

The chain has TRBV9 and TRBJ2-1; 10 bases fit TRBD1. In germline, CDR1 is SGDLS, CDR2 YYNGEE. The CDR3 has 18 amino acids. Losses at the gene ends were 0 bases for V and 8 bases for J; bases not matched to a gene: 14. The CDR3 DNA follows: TGTGCCAGCAGCGTAGGGGACAGGGGAAACACGAGATGGGATGAGCAGTTCTTC. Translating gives CASSVGDRGNTRWDEQFF.

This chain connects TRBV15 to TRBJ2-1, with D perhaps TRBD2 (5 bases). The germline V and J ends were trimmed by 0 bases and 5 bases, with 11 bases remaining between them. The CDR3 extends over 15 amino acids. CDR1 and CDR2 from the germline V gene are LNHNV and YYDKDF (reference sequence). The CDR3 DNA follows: TGTGCCACCAGCAGAGATCGGACTCCAAACAATGAGCAGTTCTTC. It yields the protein CATSRDRTPNNEQFF.

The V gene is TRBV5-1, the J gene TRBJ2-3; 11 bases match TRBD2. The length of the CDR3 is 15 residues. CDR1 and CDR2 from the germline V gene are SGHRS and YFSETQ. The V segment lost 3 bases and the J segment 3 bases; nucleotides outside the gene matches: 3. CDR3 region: CASSSTSGSTDTQYF. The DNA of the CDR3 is TGCGCCAGCAGCTCAACTAGCGGGAGTACAGATACGCAGTATTTT.

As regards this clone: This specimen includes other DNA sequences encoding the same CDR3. CDR3 sequence reads: CAWSVAENTEAFF. The CDR3 region has the DNA TGTGCCTGGAGTGTGGCAGAAAACACTGAAGCTTTCTTT. The chain carries TRBV30 and TRBJ1-1; no clear D gene. V gave up 0 bases and J gave up 2 bases, with 7 bases separating them. CDR1 is GTSNPN and CDR2 is SVGIG in the germline V gene (reference sequence). The CDR3 has 13 amino acids.

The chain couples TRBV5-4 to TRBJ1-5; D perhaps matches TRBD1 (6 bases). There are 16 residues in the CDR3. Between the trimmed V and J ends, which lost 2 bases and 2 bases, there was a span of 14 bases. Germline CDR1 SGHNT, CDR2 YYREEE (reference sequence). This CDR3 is CASSLQGPAGNQPQHF. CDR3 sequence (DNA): TGTGCCAGCAGCTTACAGGGTCCTGCGGGCAATCAGCCCCAGCATTTT.

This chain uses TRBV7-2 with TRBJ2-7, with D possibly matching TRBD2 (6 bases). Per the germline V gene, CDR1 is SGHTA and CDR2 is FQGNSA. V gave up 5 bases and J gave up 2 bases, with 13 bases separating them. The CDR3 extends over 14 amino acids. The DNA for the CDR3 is TGTGCCAGCAGCCAGGGACTGAAGCCCTACGAGCAGTACTTC. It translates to CASSQGLKPYEQYF. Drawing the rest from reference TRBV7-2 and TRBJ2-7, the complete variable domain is GAGVSQSPSNKVTEKGKDVELRCDPISGHTALYWYRQSLGQGLEFLIYFQGNSAPDKSGLPSDRFSAERTGGSVSTLTIQRTQQEDSAVYLCASSQGLKPYEQYFGPGTRLTVT.

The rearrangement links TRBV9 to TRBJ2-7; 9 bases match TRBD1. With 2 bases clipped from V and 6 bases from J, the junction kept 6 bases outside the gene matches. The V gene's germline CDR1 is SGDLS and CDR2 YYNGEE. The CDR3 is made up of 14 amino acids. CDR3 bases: TGTGCCAGCAGCGTTGGGACAGGGACAACCGAGCAGTACTTC. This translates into CASSVGTGTTEQYF.

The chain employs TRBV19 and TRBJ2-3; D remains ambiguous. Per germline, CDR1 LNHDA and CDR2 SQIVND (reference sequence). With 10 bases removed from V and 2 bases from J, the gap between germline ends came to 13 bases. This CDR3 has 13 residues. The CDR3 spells CATQAQDTDTQYF. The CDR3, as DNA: TGTGCCACCCAAGCCCAGGACACAGATACGCAGTATTTT.

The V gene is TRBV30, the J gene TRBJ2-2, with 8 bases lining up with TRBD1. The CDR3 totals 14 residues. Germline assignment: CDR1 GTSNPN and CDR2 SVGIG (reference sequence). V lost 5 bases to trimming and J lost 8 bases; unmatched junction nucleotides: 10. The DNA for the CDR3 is TGTGCCTGGGGGGTCCAGGGGGCGTCAGGGGAGCTGTTTTTT. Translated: CAWGVQGASGELFF.